This T cell receptor (beta chain) was captured in a study of CD8 T cells in ankylosing spondylitis. This clonotype was recorded a few times. Its antigen is not identified. TCRdb reanalysed the 5' RACE reads using MiXCR and keeps one entry per CDR3 protein. This sample has approximately 500,000 distinct CDR3 sequences, with 10% to 15% found just once. Germline V CDR1 and CDR2: LNHNV, YYDKDF (reference sequence). V gave up 1 base and J gave up 4 bases; unmatched junction bases: 9. The CDR3 consists of 16 residues. General observations from the study: It was reported that disease-linked clones were significantly enriched in matched ankylosing spondylitis synovial fluid. Made up of about eight highly homologous variants, a TCR beta motif appeared characteristic of ankylosing spondylitis blood.

The chain couples TRBV15 to TRBJ2-7; 8 nucleotides line up with TRBD2. This receptor was obtained from a male donor with ankylosing spondylitis. The sequenced sample consisted of blood, either unsorted or a sorted T cell fraction (not recorded which). The CDR3 loop reads CATSRVLSGSFYEQYF. The CDR3, as DNA: TGTGCCACCAGCAGAGTTCTGAGCGGGAGTTTTTACGAGCAGTACTTC.